Below are 5 T cell receptor beta chains sequenced from a single sample in a study of blood T cell repertoires in COVID-19. Assay: immunoSEQ multiplex PCR; the TCRdb copy retains only in-frame clones and omits some. Here the sample spans approximately 400,000 clones, roughly nine tenths being singletons. The sample was PBMCs or T cells enriched from blood (not recorded which). The receptors shown here come from a woman in her thirties or forties who had been exposed to COVID-19.

This chain joins TRBV9 and TRBJ1-2; 7 nucleotides match TRBD1. This CDR3 spans 14 amino acids. Looked up from germline, CDR1 is SGDLS and CDR2 is YYNGEE. V lost 3 bases and J lost 5; bases outside the gene matches: 7. The CDR3 spells CASSGGQDHYGYTF. The DNA of the CDR3 is TGTGCCAGCAGCGGCGGACAGGATCATTATGGCTACACCTTC.

This chain connects TRBV9 to TRBJ1-2; maybe TRBD1 (5 bases). The CDR3 runs to 13 residues. The ends were cut back, 0 bases at V and 8 bases at J, with 11 bases in the middle. Germline CDR1 is SGDLS and CDR2 is YYNGEE. CDR3 in DNA: TGTGCCAGCAGCGTAGTTCAGGGAGGGGGCTACACCTTC. Its protein is CASSVVQGGGYTF.

J is TRBJ2-1 and V is TRBV27; 10 positions match TRBD1. CDR1 and CDR2 (germline): MNHEY, SMNVEV (reference sequence). V shed 6 bases and J 2 bases; nucleotides not matched to a gene: 4. The CDR3 has 15 amino acids. CDR3 nucleotides: TGTGCCAGCAGGGGACAGGGGACCCCCTACAATGAGCAGTTCTTC. Translating gives CASRGQGTPYNEQFF.

The J gene is TRBJ1-2, the V gene TRBV2, with D unresolved. The ends were cut back, 1 base at V and 4 bases at J, with 7 bases in the middle. The CDR3 runs 13 residues. Per the germline V gene, CDR1 is SNHLY and CDR2 is FYNNEI. For the CDR3, the DNA is TGTGCCAGCAGTGAAGATGCAGGCTATGGCTACACCTTC. Protein: CASSEDAGYGYTF.

The chain links TRBV19 to TRBJ1-1; D unclear. Germline V gene lookup returns CDR1 LNHDA and CDR2 SQIVND (reference sequence). The ends were cut back, 1 base at V and 0 bases at J, with 9 bases in the middle. The CDR3 is 15 amino acids. CDR3 DNA: TGTGCCAGTAGTATAGGGGCCAGAATGAACACTGAAGCTTTCTTT. Protein product: CASSIGARMNTEAFF. Looking up the rest from reference TRBV19 and TRBJ1-1 gives the full variable domain: DGGITQSPKYLFRKEGQNVTLSCEQNLNHDAMYWYRQDPGQGLRLIYYSQIVNDFQKGDIAEGYSVSREKKESFPLTVTSAQKNPTAFYLCASSIGARMNTEAFFGQGTRLTVV.